This TCR beta chain was captured in a study of human thymus T cells. The length of the CDR3 is 15 residues. V lost 2 bases and J 2 bases, leaving 10 bases between the germline ends. CDR1 and CDR2 from the germline V gene are SGHRS and YFSETQ. Assay: immunoSEQ multiplex PCR; the TCRdb copy retains only in-frame clones and omits some. Of some 57,000 clones listed, about 94% are singletons. A roughly 0.45-1 mL peripheral blood aliquot was taken intraoperatively from four of eight donors. Sequencing was carried out using blood. The chain recombines TRBV5-1 with TRBJ2-2; D may be TRBD1 (5 bases). This receptor was identified in a boy under three years old with a congenital heart defect but otherwise immunologically healthy. CDR3 protein: CASSFGAPNTGELFF. The CDR3, as DNA: TGCGCCAGCAGCTTTGGGGCCCCTAACACCGGGGAGCTGTTTTTT. The variable domain in full, completed from reference TRBV5-1 and TRBJ2-2, reads KAGVTQTPRYLIKTRGQQVTLSCSPISGHRSVSWYQQTPGQGLQFLFEYFSETQRNKGNFPGRFSGRQFSNSRSEMNVSTLELGDSALYLCASSFGAPNTGELFFGEGSRLTVL.